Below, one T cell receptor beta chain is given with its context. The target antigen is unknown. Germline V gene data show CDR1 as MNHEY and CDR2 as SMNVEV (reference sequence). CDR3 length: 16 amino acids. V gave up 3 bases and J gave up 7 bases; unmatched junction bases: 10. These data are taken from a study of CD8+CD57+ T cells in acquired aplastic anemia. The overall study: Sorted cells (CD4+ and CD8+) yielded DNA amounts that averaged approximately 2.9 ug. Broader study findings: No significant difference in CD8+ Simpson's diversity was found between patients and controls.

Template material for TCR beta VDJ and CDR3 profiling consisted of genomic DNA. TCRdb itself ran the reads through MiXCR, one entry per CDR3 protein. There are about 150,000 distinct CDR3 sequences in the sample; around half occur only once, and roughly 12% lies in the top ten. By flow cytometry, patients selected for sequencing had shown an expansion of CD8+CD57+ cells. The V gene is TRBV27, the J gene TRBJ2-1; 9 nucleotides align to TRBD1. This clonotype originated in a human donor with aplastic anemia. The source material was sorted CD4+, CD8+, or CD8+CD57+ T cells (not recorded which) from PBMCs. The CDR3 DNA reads TGTGCCAGCAGTTTGGGGCTTGGGGACAGGGAAAATGAGCAGTTCTTC. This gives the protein CASSLGLGDRENEQFF.